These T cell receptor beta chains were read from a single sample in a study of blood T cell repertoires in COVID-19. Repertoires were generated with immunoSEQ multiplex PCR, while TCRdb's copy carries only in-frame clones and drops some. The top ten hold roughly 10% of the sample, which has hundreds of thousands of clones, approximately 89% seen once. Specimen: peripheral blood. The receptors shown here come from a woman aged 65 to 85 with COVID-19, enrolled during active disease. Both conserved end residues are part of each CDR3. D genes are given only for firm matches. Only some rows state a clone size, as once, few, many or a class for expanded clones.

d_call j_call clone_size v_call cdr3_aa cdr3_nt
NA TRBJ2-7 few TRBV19 CASSPSRDTAQYF TGTGCCAGTAGCCCATCTCGGGACACCGCACAGTACTTC
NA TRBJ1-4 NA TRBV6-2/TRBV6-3 CASSYSSFRQGKLFF TGTGCCAGCAGTTACTCGTCATTCCGGCAGGGCAAACTGTTTTTT
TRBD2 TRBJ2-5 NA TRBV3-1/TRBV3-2 CASSQAGTREETQYF TGTGCCAGCAGCCAAGCCGGGACTAGAGAAGAGACCCAGTACTTC
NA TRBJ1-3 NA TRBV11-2 CASSTGPGSGNTIYF TGTGCCAGCAGCACCGGGCCGGGGTCTGGAAACACCATATATTTT
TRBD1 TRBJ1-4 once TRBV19 CASSGGQGEKLFF TGTGCCAGTAGTGGAGGACAGGGTGAAAAACTGTTTTTT
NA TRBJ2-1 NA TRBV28 CASSFWPRKGRNEQFF TGTGCCAGCAGTTTTTGGCCGCGAAAGGGGCGCAATGAGCAGTTCTTC
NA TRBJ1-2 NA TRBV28 CASSFSGGYTF TGTGCCAGCAGTTTTTCCGGGGGCTACACCTTC
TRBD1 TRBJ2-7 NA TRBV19 CASSFRDRTYEQYF TGTGCCAGTAGTTTCCGGGACAGAACCTACGAGCAGTACTTC
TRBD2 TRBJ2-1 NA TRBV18 CASSPTSGDEQFF TGTGCCAGCTCACCGACTAGCGGTGATGAGCAGTTCTTC
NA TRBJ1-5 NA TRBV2 CASRMDFPNQPQHF TGTGCCAGCAGAATGGACTTCCCCAATCAGCCCCAGCATTTT
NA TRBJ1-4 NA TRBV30 CAWSDLGEDEKLFF TGTGCCTGGAGCGATCTGGGCGAAGACGAAAAACTGTTTTTT
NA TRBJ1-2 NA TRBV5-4 CASTQDNYGYTF TGTGCCAGCACCCAGGATAACTATGGCTACACCTTC
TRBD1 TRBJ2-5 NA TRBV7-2 CASSLVRTGGGETQYF TGTGCCAGCAGCTTAGTCCGGACAGGGGGCGGGGAGACCCAGTACTTC
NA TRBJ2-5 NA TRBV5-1 CASSLGQGETQYF TGCGCCAGCAGCTTAGGGCAGGGAGAGACCCAGTACTTC
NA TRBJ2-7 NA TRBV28 CASSPGGSQGDYEQYF TGTGCCAGCAGTCCCGGGGGCTCTCAGGGGGACTACGAGCAGTACTTC
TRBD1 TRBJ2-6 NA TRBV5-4 CASSADRAGANVLTF TGTGCCAGCAGCGCGGACAGGGCTGGGGCCAACGTCCTGACTTTC
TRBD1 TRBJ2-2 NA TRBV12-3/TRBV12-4 CASSLQGAGELFF TGTGCCAGCAGTTTACAGGGGGCCGGGGAGCTGTTTTTT
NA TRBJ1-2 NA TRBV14 CASSQDRGNYGYTF TGTGCCAGCAGCCAAGACAGGGGAAACTATGGCTACACCTTC
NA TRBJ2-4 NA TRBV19 CASSSVDSSPKNIQYF TGTGCCAGTAGTAGTGTCGACAGTTCCCCCAAAAACATTCAGTACTTC
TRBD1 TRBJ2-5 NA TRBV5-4 CASSRQQGTYQETQYF TGTGCCAGCAGCCGACAACAGGGGACGTACCAAGAGACCCAGTACTTC
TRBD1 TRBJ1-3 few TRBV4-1 CASSRDRGPNTIYF TGCGCCAGCAGCCGAGACAGGGGGCCAAACACCATATATTTT
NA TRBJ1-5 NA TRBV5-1 CASSLSGASNQPQHF TGCGCCAGCAGCTTGTCAGGGGCTAGCAATCAGCCCCAGCATTTT